This entry lists 22 T cell receptor beta chains sequenced from one sample in a study of cytomegalovirus exposure and HLA in healthy donors. The primer mix had 60 Vbeta and 13 Jbeta primers. Only in-frame clones appear in the TCRdb table, and some are missing; sequencing was by immunoSEQ multiplex PCR. The sample holds 95,000 to 150,000 clones, 65% to 80% seen once. Sequenced: PBMCs. These receptors all stem from a man aged 25 to 40 in good health and CMV-seronegative.

V gene TRBV4-2 combines with J gene TRBJ1-2, with 10 bases fitting TRBD1. V was pared by 1 base and J by 5 bases, with 7 bases of the junction left unmatched. Germline V gene data show CDR1 as LGHNA and CDR2 as YNFKEQ. The length of the CDR3 is 16 residues. The CDR3 region is CASSQVRDRGLYGYTF. CDR3 DNA: TGTGCCAGCAGCCAAGTGCGAGACAGGGGGCTTTATGGCTACACCTTC.

CDR3 in DNA: TGTGCCAGCAGCTTCAGGGAGGGGTGGGATGAGCAGTTCTTC. Residues: CASSFREGWDEQFF. V and J are TRBV7-2 and TRBJ2-1; 7 positions match TRBD2. The germline CDR1 and CDR2 sequences are SGHTA and FQGNSA. J lost 8 bases, V lost 3 bases, and 7 bases had no gene match. The CDR3 sequence is 14 residues long. The variable domain in full, completed from reference TRBV7-2 and TRBJ2-1, reads GAGVSQSPSNKVTEKGKDVELRCDPISGHTALYWYRQSLGQGLEFLIYFQGNSAPDKSGLPSDRFSAERTGGSVSTLTIQRTQQEDSAVYLCASSFREGWDEQFFGPGTRLTVL.

The CDR3 is CASSPRGAGVAYNEQFF. The CDR3 DNA reads as TGTGCCAGCAGCCCCCGAGGAGCGGGAGTTGCCTACAATGAGCAGTTCTTC. The gene calls are TRBV9 and TRBJ2-1, with 8 bases aligning to TRBD2. After removal of 4 bases from V and 2 bases from J, the junction contained 11 bases not matched to a gene. The CDR3 is made up of 17 amino acids. Germline V gene sequence: CDR1 SGDLS, CDR2 YYNGEE.

V usage is TRBV5-1 and J usage is TRBJ2-7; 8 nucleotides match TRBD1. The CDR3 contains 14 residues. CDR1 and CDR2 (germline): SGHRS, YFSETQ. The trim removed 4 bases at V and 2 bases at J, leaving 5 bases unmatched. The CDR3 DNA is TGCGCCAGCAGCGGAACAGGGGGTCCCTACGAGCAGTACTTC. Translating it yields CASSGTGGPYEQYF.

The chain couples TRBV27 to TRBJ1-2, with 8 nucleotides matching TRBD1. Germline assignment: CDR1 MNHEY and CDR2 SMNVEV (reference sequence). CDR3 length: 14 amino acids. Trimming took 4 bases from V and 5 from J; bases not matched to a gene: 6. CDR3 sequence reads: CASSYGQGNYGYTF. CDR3 DNA sequence: TGTGCCAGCAGTTACGGACAGGGTAATTATGGCTACACCTTC.

The gene calls are TRBV29-1 and TRBJ2-3; the D gene is possibly TRBD1 (6 bases). The germline V and J ends were trimmed by 4 bases and 2 bases, with 10 bases remaining between them. The CDR3 length is 13 residues. Germline CDR1 is SQVTM and CDR2 is ANQGSEA. CDR3 sequence: CSVAGTNTDTQYF. The CDR3 region has the DNA TGCAGCGTTGCCGGGACAAACACAGATACGCAGTATTTT.

The chain links TRBV5-5 to TRBJ1-5, with a weak D call TRBD1 (6 bases). In germline, CDR1 is SGHKS, CDR2 YYEKEE (reference sequence). The CDR3 spans 14 residues. Trimming left V 2 bases short and J 1 base short, with 7 bases between. CDR3 in amino acids: CASSFGQSNQPQHF. CDR3 bases: TGTGCCAGCAGCTTTGGACAGAGCAATCAGCCCCAGCATTTT.

CDR3 DNA sequence: TGTGCTTATTTACCGGGACAGACCTACGAGCAGTACTTC. Protein product: CAYLPGQTYEQYF. The chain joins TRBV30 to TRBJ2-7, with 7 bases lining up with TRBD1. From germline, CDR1 is GTSNPN and CDR2 SVGIG (reference sequence). The CDR3 is 13 residues long.

The V and J genes are TRBV6-5 and TRBJ1-4; D not resolved. Trimming took off 4 bases at V and 2 bases at J, with 8 bases between the two ends. The CDR3 is 14 amino acids. Germline lookup yields CDR1 MNHEY and CDR2 SVGAGI. The CDR3 DNA sequence: TGTGCCAGCAGTTCTAGGCAGACTAATGAAAAACTGTTTTTT. It yields the protein CASSSRQTNEKLFF.

J is TRBJ2-3 and V is TRBV5-8; 8 bases are a match to TRBD1. There are 16 residues in the CDR3. Germline lookup yields CDR1 SGHTS and CDR2 YDEGEE. V lost 0 bases, J lost 0 bases, and 3 bases stayed unmatched. CDR3 in amino acids: CASSLGTGISTDTQYF. The CDR3 DNA reads as TGTGCCAGCAGCTTGGGGACAGGGATAAGCACAGATACGCAGTATTTT.

This sequence joins TRBV7-7 and TRBJ2-3; 7 nucleotides line up with TRBD1. Germline V gene sequence: CDR1 SSHAT, CDR2 FNYEAQ (reference sequence). V gave up 4 bases and J gave up 6 bases; unmatched junction bases: 4. This CDR3 contains 13 residues. CDR3 coding DNA: TGTGCCAGCAGCTCGCGACAGGGCGATACGCAGTATTTT. Translating it yields CASSSRQGDTQYF. The variable domain in full, with the rest retrieved from reference TRBV7-7 and TRBJ2-3, is GAGVSQSPRYKVTKRGQDVTLRCDPISSHATLYWYQQALGQGPEFLTYFNYEAQPDKSGLPSDRFSAERPEGSISTLTIQRTEQRDSAMYRCASSSRQGDTQYFGPGTRLTVL.

The gene calls are TRBV29-1 and TRBJ2-3; 9 bases are shared with TRBD1. Germline-derived CDR1 and CDR2 are SQVTM and ANQGSEA. J was trimmed by 5 bases and V by 6 bases; bases with no gene match: 12. The CDR3 has 15 amino acids. CDR3 sequence reads: CSVGTRTGAKDTQYF. The CDR3 region has the DNA TGCAGCGTAGGGACTCGGACAGGGGCAAAAGATACGCAGTATTTT.

This rearrangement joins TRBV7-2 to TRBJ2-3; the match to TRBD2 covers 14 bases. Germline V gene lookup returns CDR1 SGHTA and CDR2 FQGNSA. The CDR3 is 18 amino acids. Trimming removed 5 bases from V and 0 bases from J; junction bases left unmatched: 7. CDR3 bases: TGTGCCAGCAGCCCGGGACTAGCGGGGGCCTCTAGCACAGATACGCAGTATTTT. It specifies CASSPGLAGASSTDTQYF.

This sequence joins TRBV28 and TRBJ2-3, with 7 nucleotides matching TRBD1. Trimming cost V 3 bases and J 0 bases; bases outside gene matches: 15. The CDR3 is made up of 19 amino acids. Per the germline V gene, CDR1 is MDHEN and CDR2 is SYDVKM. The chain's CDR3 is CASSFPIQGSAPSTDTQYF. CDR3 DNA sequence: TGTGCCAGCAGTTTCCCCATACAGGGGTCTGCCCCTAGCACAGATACGCAGTATTTT.

The CDR3 DNA sequence: TGTGCCAGTAGCAGGGGGCGGCTTAGCAATCAGCCCCAGCATTTT. It yields the protein CASSRGRLSNQPQHF. The chain links TRBV19 to TRBJ1-5; 8 positions agree with TRBD1. Per the germline V gene, CDR1 is LNHDA and CDR2 is SQIVND (reference sequence). This CDR3 is built from 15 residues. The V gene end was trimmed by 6 bases and the J gene end by 0 bases; junction bases not matched to a gene: 4.

The chain's CDR3 is CASSKGQRGTEKLFF. CDR3 coding DNA: TGTGCCAGCAGCAAAGGACAAAGGGGGACTGAAAAACTGTTTTTT. The V gene is TRBV21-1, the J gene TRBJ1-4; whether TRBD1, the table's D call, matches the DNA was not checked. TRBV21-1 is designated a pseudogene. CDR3 length equals 15 residues.

This chain uses TRBV6-5 with TRBJ2-7, with D tentatively TRBD2 (6 bases). Germline V lookup: CDR1 MNHEY, CDR2 SVGAGI. V was trimmed by 6 bases and J by 4 bases, leaving 13 bases between them. This CDR3 is built from 13 residues. The CDR3 region is CASSPPGRYEQYF. In DNA, the CDR3 is TGTGCCAGCAGCCCCCCAGGGAGGTACGAGCAGTACTTC.

This sequence joins TRBV5-1 and TRBJ2-1, with a tentative D call TRBD1 (7 bases). The V end was cut by 3 bases, the J end by 3 bases, with 13 bases between. The CDR3 covers 15 residues. Germline loops: CDR1 SGHRS, CDR2 YFSETQ. The CDR3 here is CASSWGDRVYNEQFF. Written as DNA, the CDR3 is TGCGCCAGCAGCTGGGGGGACAGAGTCTACAATGAGCAGTTCTTC.

As DNA, the CDR3 is TGCGCCAGCAGCCATAGGGGGACAGGATCTGACGAGCAGTACTTC. It specifies CASSHRGTGSDEQYF. The genes are TRBV4-1 and TRBJ2-7, with TRBD1 identical over 8 bases. This CDR3 contains 15 residues. Germline-derived CDR1 and CDR2 are MGHRA and YSYEKL. With 3 bases clipped from V and 5 bases from J, the junction kept 9 bases outside the gene matches.

The V and J genes are TRBV4-3 and TRBJ2-1; 9 nucleotides line up with TRBD1. V lost 2 bases to trimming and J lost 4 bases; unmatched junction nucleotides: 6. The CDR3 has 16 residues. The germline V gene has CDR1 LGHNA and CDR2 YSLEER. CDR3 sequence (DNA): TGCGCCAGCAGCCAAACCGGGACAGGGTATTACAATGAGCAGTTCTTC. It codes for CASSQTGTGYYNEQFF.

The chain uses TRBV27 and TRBJ1-5; possible D gene TRBD1, 5 bases. CDR3 length: 14 residues. Between the trimmed V and J ends, which lost 6 bases and 0 bases, there was a span of 9 bases. CDR1 is MNHEY and CDR2 is SMNVEV in the germline V gene (reference sequence). The CDR3 loop is CASRRDGSNQPQHF. The CDR3 DNA sequence: TGTGCCAGCAGGCGGGACGGTAGCAATCAGCCCCAGCATTTT.

The chain has TRBV5-1 and TRBJ1-5, with unresolved D. This CDR3 comprises 15 residues. The germline gives CDR1 SGHRS, CDR2 YFSETQ. V was pared by 2 bases and J by 5 bases, with 14 bases between. This CDR3 reads CASSFGWGGDQPQHF. CDR3 sequence (DNA): TGCGCCAGCAGCTTTGGGTGGGGAGGCGATCAGCCCCAGCATTTT.